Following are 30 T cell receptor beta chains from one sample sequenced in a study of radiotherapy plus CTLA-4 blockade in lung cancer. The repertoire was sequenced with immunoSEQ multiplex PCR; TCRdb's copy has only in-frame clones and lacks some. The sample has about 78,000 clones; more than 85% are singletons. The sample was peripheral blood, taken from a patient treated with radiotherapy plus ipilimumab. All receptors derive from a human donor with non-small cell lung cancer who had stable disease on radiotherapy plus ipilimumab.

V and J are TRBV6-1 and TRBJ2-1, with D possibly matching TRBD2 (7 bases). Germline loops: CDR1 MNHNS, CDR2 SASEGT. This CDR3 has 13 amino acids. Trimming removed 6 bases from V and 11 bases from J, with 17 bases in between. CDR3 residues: CASREGGAMQQFF. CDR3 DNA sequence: TGTGCCAGCAGGGAGGGGGGGGCGATGCAGCAGTTCTTC.

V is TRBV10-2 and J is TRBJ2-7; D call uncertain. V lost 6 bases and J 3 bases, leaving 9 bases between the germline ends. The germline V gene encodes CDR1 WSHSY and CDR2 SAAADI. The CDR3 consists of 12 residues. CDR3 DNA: TGCGCCAGCAGACAGATCCTCTACGAGCAGTACTTC. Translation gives CASRQILYEQYF.

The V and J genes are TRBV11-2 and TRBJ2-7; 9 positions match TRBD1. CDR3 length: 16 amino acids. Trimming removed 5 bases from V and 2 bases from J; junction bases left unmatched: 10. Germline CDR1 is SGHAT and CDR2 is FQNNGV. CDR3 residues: CASSQDRGWVTYEQYF. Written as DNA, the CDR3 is TGTGCCAGCAGCCAAGACAGGGGGTGGGTTACCTACGAGCAGTACTTC.

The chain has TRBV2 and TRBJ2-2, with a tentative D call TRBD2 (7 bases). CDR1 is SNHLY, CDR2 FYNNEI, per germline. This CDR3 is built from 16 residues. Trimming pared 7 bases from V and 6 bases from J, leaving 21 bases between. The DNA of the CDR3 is TGTGCCAGCACCGAGGGGGGGGCTCGGGGTCCCGGGGAGCTGTTTTTT. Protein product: CASTEGGARGPGELFF.

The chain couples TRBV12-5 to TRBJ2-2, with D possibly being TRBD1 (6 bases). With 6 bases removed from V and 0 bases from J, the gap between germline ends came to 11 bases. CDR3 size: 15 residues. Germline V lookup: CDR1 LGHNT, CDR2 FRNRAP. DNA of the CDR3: TGTGCTAGTGGCCCACAGGGATCGAACACCGGGGAGCTGTTTTTT. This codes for CASGPQGSNTGELFF.

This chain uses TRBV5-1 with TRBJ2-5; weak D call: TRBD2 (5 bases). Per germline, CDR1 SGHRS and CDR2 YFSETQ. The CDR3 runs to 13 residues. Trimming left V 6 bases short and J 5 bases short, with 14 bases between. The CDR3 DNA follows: TGCGCCAGCAATGAAGGGTCGGGGGAGACCCAGTACTTC. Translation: CASNEGSGETQYF. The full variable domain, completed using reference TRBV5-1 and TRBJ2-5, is KAGVTQTPRYLIKTRGQQVTLSCSPISGHRSVSWYQQTPGQGLQFLFEYFSETQRNKGNFPGRFSGRQFSNSRSEMNVSTLELGDSALYLCASNEGSGETQYFGPGTRLLVL.

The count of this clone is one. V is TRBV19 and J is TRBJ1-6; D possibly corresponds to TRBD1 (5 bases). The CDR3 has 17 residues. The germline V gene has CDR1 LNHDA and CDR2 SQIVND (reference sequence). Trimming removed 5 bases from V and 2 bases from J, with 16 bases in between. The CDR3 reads CASSDRTSGTYNSPLHF. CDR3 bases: TGTGCCAGTAGTGACCGGACATCAGGCACCTATAATTCACCCCTCCACTTT. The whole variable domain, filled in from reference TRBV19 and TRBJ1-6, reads DGGITQSPKYLFRKEGQNVTLSCEQNLNHDAMYWYRQDPGQGLRLIYYSQIVNDFQKGDIAEGYSVSREKKESFPLTVTSAQKNPTAFYLCASSDRTSGTYNSPLHFGNGTRLTVT.

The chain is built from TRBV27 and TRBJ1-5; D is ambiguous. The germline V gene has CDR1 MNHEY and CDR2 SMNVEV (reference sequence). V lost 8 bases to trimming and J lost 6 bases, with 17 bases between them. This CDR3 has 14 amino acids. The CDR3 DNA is TGTGCCAGCCGTCCGGCGGGAAGTAGTCAGCCCCAGCATTTT. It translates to CASRPAGSSQPQHF.

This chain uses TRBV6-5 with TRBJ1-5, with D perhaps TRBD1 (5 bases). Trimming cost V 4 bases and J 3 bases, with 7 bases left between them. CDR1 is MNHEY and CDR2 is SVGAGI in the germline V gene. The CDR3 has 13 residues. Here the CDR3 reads CASSWGINQPQHF. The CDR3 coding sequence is TGTGCCAGCAGTTGGGGGATCAATCAGCCCCAGCATTTT.

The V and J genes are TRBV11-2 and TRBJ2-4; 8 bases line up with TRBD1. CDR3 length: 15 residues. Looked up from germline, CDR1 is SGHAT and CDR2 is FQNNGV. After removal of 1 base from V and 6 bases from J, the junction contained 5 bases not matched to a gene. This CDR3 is CASSLVTGGGNIQYF. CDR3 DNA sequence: TGTGCCAGCAGCTTAGTAACAGGGGGTGGAAACATTCAGTACTTC.

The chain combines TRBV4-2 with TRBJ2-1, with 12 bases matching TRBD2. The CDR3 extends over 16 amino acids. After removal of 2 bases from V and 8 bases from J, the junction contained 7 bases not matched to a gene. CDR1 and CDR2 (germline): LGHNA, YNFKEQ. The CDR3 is CASSQTTSGGRYEQFF. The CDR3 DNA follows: TGTGCCAGCAGCCAAACTACTAGCGGGGGGCGATATGAGCAGTTCTTC.

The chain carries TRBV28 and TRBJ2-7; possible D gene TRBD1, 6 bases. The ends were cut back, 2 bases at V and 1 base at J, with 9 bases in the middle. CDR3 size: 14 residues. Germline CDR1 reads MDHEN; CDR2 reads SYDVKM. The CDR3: CASSLPGASYEQYF. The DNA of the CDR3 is TGTGCCAGCAGTTTACCAGGGGCGTCCTACGAGCAGTACTTC.

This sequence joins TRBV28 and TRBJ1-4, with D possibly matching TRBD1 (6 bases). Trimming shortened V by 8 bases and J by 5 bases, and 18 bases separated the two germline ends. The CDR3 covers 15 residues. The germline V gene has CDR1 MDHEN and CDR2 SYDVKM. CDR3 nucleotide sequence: TGTGCCAGCGCCGCGGGGGGGCGCGGGAATGAAAAACTGTTTTTT. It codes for CASAAGGRGNEKLFF.

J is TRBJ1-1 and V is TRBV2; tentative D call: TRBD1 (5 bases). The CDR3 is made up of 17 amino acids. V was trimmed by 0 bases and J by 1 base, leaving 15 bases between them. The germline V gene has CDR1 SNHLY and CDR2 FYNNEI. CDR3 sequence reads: CASSEAFMAGRNTEAFF. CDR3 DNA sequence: TGTGCCAGCAGTGAAGCGTTCATGGCAGGGCGGAACACTGAAGCTTTCTTT.

Here the CDR3 reads CASNYDGNIQYF. Written as DNA, the CDR3 is TGTGCCAGCAACTATGACGGAAACATTCAGTACTTC. The chain has TRBV2 and TRBJ2-4; no reliable D call. Deletions cut 7 bases from V and 6 bases from J, with 10 bases between. Per the germline V gene, CDR1 is SNHLY and CDR2 is FYNNEI. This CDR3 has 12 residues.

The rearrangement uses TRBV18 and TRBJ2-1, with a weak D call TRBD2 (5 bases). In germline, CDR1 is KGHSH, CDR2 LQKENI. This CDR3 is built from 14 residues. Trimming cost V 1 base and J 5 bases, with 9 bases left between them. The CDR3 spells CASSPQLGDNEQFF. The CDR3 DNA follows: TGTGCCAGCTCACCACAACTAGGAGACAATGAGCAGTTCTTC.

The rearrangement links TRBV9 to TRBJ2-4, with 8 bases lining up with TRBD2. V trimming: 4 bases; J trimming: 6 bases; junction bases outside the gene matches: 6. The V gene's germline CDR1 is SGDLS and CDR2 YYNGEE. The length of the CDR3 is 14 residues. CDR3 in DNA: TGTGCCAGCAGCCCACGGGAGGGCGGAAACATTCAGTACTTC. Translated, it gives CASSPREGGNIQYF.

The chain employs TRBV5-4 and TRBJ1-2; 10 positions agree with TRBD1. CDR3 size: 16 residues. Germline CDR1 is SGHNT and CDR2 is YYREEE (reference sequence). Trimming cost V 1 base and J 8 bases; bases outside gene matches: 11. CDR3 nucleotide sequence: TGTGCCAGCAGCTTGCCCGGGACAGGGGTGAATCGGGGCTACACCTTC. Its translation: CASSLPGTGVNRGYTF.

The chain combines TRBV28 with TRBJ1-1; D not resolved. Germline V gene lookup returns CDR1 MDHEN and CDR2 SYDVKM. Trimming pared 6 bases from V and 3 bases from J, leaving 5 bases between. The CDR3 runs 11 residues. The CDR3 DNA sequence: TGTGCCAGCAGGGCGGACACTGAAGCTTTCTTT. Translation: CASRADTEAFF.

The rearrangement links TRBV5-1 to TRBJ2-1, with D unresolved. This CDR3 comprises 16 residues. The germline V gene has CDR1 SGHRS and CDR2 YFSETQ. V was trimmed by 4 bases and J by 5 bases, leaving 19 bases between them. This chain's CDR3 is CASSLSVRSANNEQFF. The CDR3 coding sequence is TGCGCCAGCAGCCTTTCTGTAAGGTCGGCGAACAATGAGCAGTTCTTC. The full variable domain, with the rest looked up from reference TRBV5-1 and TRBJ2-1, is KAGVTQTPRYLIKTRGQQVTLSCSPISGHRSVSWYQQTPGQGLQFLFEYFSETQRNKGNFPGRFSGRQFSNSRSEMNVSTLELGDSALYLCASSLSVRSANNEQFFGPGTRLTVL.

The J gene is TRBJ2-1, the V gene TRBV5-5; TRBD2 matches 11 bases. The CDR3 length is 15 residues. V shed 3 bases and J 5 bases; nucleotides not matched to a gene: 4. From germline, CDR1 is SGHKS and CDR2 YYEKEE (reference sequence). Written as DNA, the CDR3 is TGTGCCAGCAGCTCCGGGACTAGCGGCCACAATGAGCAGTTCTTC. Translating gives CASSSGTSGHNEQFF.

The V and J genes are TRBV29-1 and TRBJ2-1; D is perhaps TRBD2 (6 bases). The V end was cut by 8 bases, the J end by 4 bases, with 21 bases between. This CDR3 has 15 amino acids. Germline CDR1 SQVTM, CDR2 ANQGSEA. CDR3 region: CSHRTRSGGYNEQFF. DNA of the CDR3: TGCAGCCATAGAACCCGGAGTGGGGGGTACAATGAGCAGTTCTTC.

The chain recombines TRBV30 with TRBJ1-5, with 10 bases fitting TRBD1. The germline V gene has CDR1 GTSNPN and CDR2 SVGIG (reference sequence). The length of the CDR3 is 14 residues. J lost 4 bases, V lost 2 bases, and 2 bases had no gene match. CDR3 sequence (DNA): TGTGCCTGGAGTAGGGGACAGGGGAATCAGCCCCAGCATTTT. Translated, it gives CAWSRGQGNQPQHF.

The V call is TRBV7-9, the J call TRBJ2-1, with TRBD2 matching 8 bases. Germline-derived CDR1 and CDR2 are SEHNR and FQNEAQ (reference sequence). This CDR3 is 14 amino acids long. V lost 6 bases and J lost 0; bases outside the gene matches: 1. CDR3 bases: TGTGCCAGCAGGGCGGGAGGCTCCTACAATGAGCAGTTCTTC. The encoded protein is CASRAGGSYNEQFF.

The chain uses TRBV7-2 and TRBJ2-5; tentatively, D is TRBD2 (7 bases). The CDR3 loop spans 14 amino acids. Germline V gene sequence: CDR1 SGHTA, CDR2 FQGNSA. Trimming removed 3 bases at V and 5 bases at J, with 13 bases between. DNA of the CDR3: TGTGCCAGCAGCTTGGGGGGGGGCCCTGAGACCCAGTACTTC. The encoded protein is CASSLGGGPETQYF.

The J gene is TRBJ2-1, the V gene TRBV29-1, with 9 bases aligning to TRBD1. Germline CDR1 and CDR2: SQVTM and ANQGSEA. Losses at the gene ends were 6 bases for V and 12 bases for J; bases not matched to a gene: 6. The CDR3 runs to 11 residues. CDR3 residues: CSVDRGRGQFF. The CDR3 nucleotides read TGCAGCGTGGACAGGGGACGGGGGCAGTTCTTC.

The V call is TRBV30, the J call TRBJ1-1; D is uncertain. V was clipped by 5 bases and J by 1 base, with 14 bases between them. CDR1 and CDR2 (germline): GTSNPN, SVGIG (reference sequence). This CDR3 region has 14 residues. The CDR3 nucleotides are TGTGCCTGGGTCCCCATACCAAAGAACACTGAAGCTTTCTTT. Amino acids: CAWVPIPKNTEAFF.

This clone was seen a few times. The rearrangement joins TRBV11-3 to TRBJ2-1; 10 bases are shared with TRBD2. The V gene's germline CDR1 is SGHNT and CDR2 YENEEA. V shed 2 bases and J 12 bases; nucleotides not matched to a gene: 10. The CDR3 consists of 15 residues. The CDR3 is CASSLRGGAGGSQFF. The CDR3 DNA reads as TGTGCCAGCAGCTTAAGAGGAGGAGCGGGGGGGTCGCAGTTCTTC.

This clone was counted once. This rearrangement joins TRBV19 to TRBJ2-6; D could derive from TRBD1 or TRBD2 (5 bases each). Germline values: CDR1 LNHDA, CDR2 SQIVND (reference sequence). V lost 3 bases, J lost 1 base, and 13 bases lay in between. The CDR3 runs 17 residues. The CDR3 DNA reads TGTGCCAGTAGTATGTGGCAGGGACGGTCTGGGGCCAACGTCCTGACTTTC. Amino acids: CASSMWQGRSGANVLTF.

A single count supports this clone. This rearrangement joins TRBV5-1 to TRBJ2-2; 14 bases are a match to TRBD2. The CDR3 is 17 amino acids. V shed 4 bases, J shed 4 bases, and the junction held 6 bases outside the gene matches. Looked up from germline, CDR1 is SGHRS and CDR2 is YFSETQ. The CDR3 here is CASSPGGLAGATGELFF. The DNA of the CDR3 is TGCGCCAGCAGCCCGGGGGGACTAGCGGGGGCCACCGGGGAGCTGTTTTTT.